These 16 T cell receptor beta chains originate from one sample sequenced in a study of blood T cell repertoires in COVID-19. Measured with immunoSEQ multiplex PCR; TCRdb has only the in-frame clones, and not every one. Among 200,000 to 300,000 clones listed, just under 85% were seen once. Sequencing input: peripheral blood. All receptors come from a woman aged 55 to 70 with active or convalescent COVID-19.

A few counts support this clone. The chain links TRBV30 to TRBJ2-7; 7 positions agree with TRBD2. Germline CDR1 is GTSNPN and CDR2 is SVGIG (reference sequence). This CDR3 has 15 residues. With 0 bases clipped from V and 6 bases from J, the junction kept 11 bases outside the gene matches. The CDR3 is CAWSVDRGVGTEQYF. CDR3 DNA: TGTGCCTGGAGTGTAGACCGGGGGGTGGGAACCGAGCAGTACTTC.

V is TRBV6-5 and J is TRBJ1-5; the D gene is possibly TRBD1 (5 bases). CDR3 length equals 14 residues. V lost 7 bases and J lost 6, with 16 bases in between. Germline V gene sequence: CDR1 MNHEY, CDR2 SVGAGI. Written as DNA, the CDR3 is TGTGCCAGCACTCCCACCCAGGGAGGTCAGCCCCAGCATTTT. It translates to CASTPTQGGQPQHF.

The genes are TRBV11-2 and TRBJ2-1, with TRBD1 identical over 7 bases. With V trimmed by 0 bases and J by 4 bases, 9 bases remained unmatched. Germline V gives CDR1 SGHAT, CDR2 FQNNGV. The CDR3 totals 17 residues. Written as DNA, the CDR3 is TGTGCCAGCAGCTTAGATATGGCAGGGGGTCGTTACAATGAGCAGTTCTTC. Translation gives CASSLDMAGGRYNEQFF.

The chain is built from TRBV30 and TRBJ1-5, with no clear D. CDR3 size: 13 residues. V dropped 3 bases and J dropped 7 bases, with 13 bases sitting between them. Germline CDR1 reads GTSNPN; CDR2 reads SVGIG (reference sequence). The CDR3: CAWRLGRSQPQHF. CDR3 nucleotides: TGTGCCTGGAGGTTGGGCAGATCCCAGCCCCAGCATTTT.

CDR3 nucleotide sequence: TGTGCCTGGAGGCCCACTCCCTTCCTCATGGACAGGGGGACCTATGGCTACACCTTC. Translated: CAWRPTPFLMDRGTYGYTF. The chain couples TRBV30 to TRBJ1-2; 10 bases align to TRBD1. The junction had 20 bases not matched to a gene; V was cut back by 3 bases and J by 4 bases. Germline V gene lookup returns CDR1 GTSNPN and CDR2 SVGIG (reference sequence). This CDR3 contains 19 residues.

The V gene is TRBV3-1 (or the pseudogene TRBV3-2), the J gene TRBJ1-6; D unclear. The CDR3 runs to 14 residues. V shed 4 bases and J shed 8 bases, with 12 bases lying between them. Germline assignment: CDR1 LGHDT and CDR2 YNNKEL (reference sequence). The CDR3 coding sequence is TGTGCCAGCAGCCCCGGCCGGCAGGATTCACCCCTCCACTTT. Amino acid sequence: CASSPGRQDSPLHF.

The chain recombines TRBV6-5 with TRBJ1-5; D call uncertain. The ends were cut back, 2 bases at V and 6 bases at J, with 11 bases in the middle. CDR1 and CDR2 (germline): MNHEY, SVGAGI. CDR3 size: 14 residues. CDR3 bases: TGTGCCAGCAGTTACACGAACAGCGGTCAGCCCCAGCATTTT. Encoded protein: CASSYTNSGQPQHF.

The table lists this clone with a few counts. This chain joins TRBV18 and TRBJ1-5; tentative D call: TRBD1 (6 bases). The CDR3 extends over 15 amino acids. The V and J ends lost 1 base and 1 base respectively, with 8 bases between them. Germline V lookup: CDR1 KGHSH, CDR2 LQKENI. The CDR3 coding sequence is TGTGCCAGCTCACCACGACAGGAAAGCAATCAGCCCCAGCATTTT. Residues: CASSPRQESNQPQHF.

The V gene is TRBV3-1 (or the pseudogene TRBV3-2), the J gene TRBJ1-5; TRBD1 is a possible D gene (6 bases). The germline CDR1 and CDR2 sequences are LGHDT and YNNKEL (reference sequence). The CDR3 contains 12 residues. The V end was cut by 4 bases, the J end by 9 bases, with 10 bases between. Here the CDR3 DNA reads TGTGCCAGCAGCCGGGACATAGGGCCCCAGCATTTT. It encodes CASSRDIGPQHF.

This sequence joins TRBV5-1 and TRBJ2-2, with 7 positions matching TRBD2. The V gene's germline CDR1 is SGHRS and CDR2 YFSETQ. This CDR3 is 15 amino acids long. V shed 2 bases and J 1 base; nucleotides not matched to a gene: 2. CDR3 sequence: CASSLGGRNTGELFF. The CDR3 bases are TGCGCCAGCAGCTTAGGCGGGAGGAACACCGGGGAGCTGTTTTTT.

CDR3 nucleotides: TGTGCCAGCAGCTTAGTGGGACCGGCGGGGGTCGGAAACACCATATATTTT. Translating gives CASSLVGPAGVGNTIYF. The rearrangement joins TRBV7-6 to TRBJ1-3, with D possibly being TRBD1 (5 bases). Germline V gene lookup returns CDR1 SGHVS and CDR2 FNYEAQ. The CDR3 extends over 17 amino acids. V shed 1 base and J shed 4 bases, with 17 bases lying between them.

This rearrangement joins TRBV7-2 to TRBJ1-2; D possibly corresponds to TRBD1 (6 bases). The CDR3 is 13 residues long. Germline assignment: CDR1 SGHTA and CDR2 FQGNSA. Trimming left V 3 bases short and J 7 bases short, with 12 bases between. CDR3 amino acids: CASSFSGEGGYTF. The CDR3 DNA is TGTGCCAGCAGCTTCTCAGGGGAGGGTGGCTACACCTTC.

In its sample, this clone was seen once. V gene TRBV7-2 combines with J gene TRBJ2-2; 14 nucleotides line up with TRBD2. CDR3 length equals 19 residues. Trimming took 5 bases from V and 3 from J; bases not matched to a gene: 11. Germline V gene data show CDR1 as SGHTA and CDR2 as FQGNSA. The CDR3 loop is CASSPRGLAGEVHTGELFF. The CDR3 nucleotides are TGTGCCAGCAGCCCCAGGGGACTAGCGGGGGAGGTGCACACCGGGGAGCTGTTTTTT.

This chain joins TRBV5-8 and TRBJ1-6; possibly TRBD1 for D (6 bases). Trimming shortened V by 4 bases and J by 9 bases, and 14 bases separated the two germline ends. The CDR3 extends over 14 amino acids. Germline loops: CDR1 SGHTS, CDR2 YDEGEE. The CDR3 DNA is TGTGCCAGCAGCGGGACATCTGGCTTTTCACCCCTCCACTTT. Translation: CASSGTSGFSPLHF.

The V gene is TRBV5-4, the J gene TRBJ1-2; 8 nucleotides match TRBD1. The V gene end was trimmed by 2 bases and the J gene end by 3 bases; junction bases not matched to a gene: 6. The CDR3 spans 15 residues. CDR1 and CDR2 (germline): SGHNT, YYREEE (reference sequence). CDR3 sequence reads: CASSFGQGGHYGYTF. In DNA form, the CDR3 reads TGTGCCAGCAGCTTCGGACAGGGTGGCCACTATGGCTACACCTTC.

The chain is built from TRBV5-1 and TRBJ1-1, with TRBD1 matching over 9 bases. V shed 0 bases, J shed 5 bases, and the junction held 5 bases outside the gene matches. Germline assignment: CDR1 SGHRS and CDR2 YFSETQ. The CDR3 sequence is 15 residues long. CDR3 sequence reads: CASSLAPQGATEAFF. The DNA of the CDR3 is TGCGCCAGCAGCTTGGCCCCACAGGGGGCAACTGAAGCTTTCTTT. Full variable domain (rest looked up from reference TRBV5-1 and TRBJ1-1): KAGVTQTPRYLIKTRGQQVTLSCSPISGHRSVSWYQQTPGQGLQFLFEYFSETQRNKGNFPGRFSGRQFSNSRSEMNVSTLELGDSALYLCASSLAPQGATEAFFGQGTRLTVV.